This is a list of T cell receptor beta chains from one sample in a study of control samples from healthy donors and cancer patients. Sequenced by immunoSEQ multiplex PCR; TCRdb stores in-frame clones only, minus some. This table holds about 130,000 clones, 80% to 95% found once. Material for sequencing was blood. All receptors come from a man younger than 35 in good health. Each CDR3 is given with its conserved first and last residue. A D gene is named only where the DNA matches it firmly. Size values are once, few and many counts, or a class for expanded clones, and some rows have none.

D gene: TRBD1; J gene: TRBJ1-3; V gene: TRBV19; clone size: -; CDR3 protein: CASRPGQTKRRSSGNTIYF; CDR3 DNA: TGTGCCAGTAGGCCGGGACAGACAAAACGAAGAAGCTCTGGAAACACCATATATTTT
D gene: TRBD1; J gene: TRBJ2-7; V gene: TRBV5-1; clone size: -; CDR3 protein: CASSLQGANEQYF; CDR3 DNA: TGCGCCAGCAGCTTACAGGGGGCCAACGAGCAGTACTTC
D gene: -; J gene: TRBJ1-4; V gene: TRBV5-1; clone size: -; CDR3 protein: CASSLGGPLRRLNEKLFF; CDR3 DNA: TGCGCCAGCAGCTTGGGGGGTCCCCTGCGGCGGTTGAATGAAAAACTGTTTTTT
D gene: -; J gene: TRBJ2-7; V gene: TRBV9; clone size: -; CDR3 protein: CASSVDPGAYEQYF; CDR3 DNA: TGTGCCAGCAGCGTAGATCCAGGGGCCTACGAGCAGTACTTC
D gene: TRBD2; J gene: TRBJ2-7; V gene: TRBV10-3; clone size: -; CDR3 protein: CAINTGTSASYEQYF; CDR3 DNA: TGTGCCATCAACACCGGGACTAGCGCTTCCTACGAGCAGTACTTC
D gene: -; J gene: TRBJ2-7; V gene: TRBV11-3; clone size: -; CDR3 protein: CMREGRSGITYEQYF; CDR3 DNA: TGTATGAGGGAAGGGCGCTCCGGCATTACCTACGAGCAGTACTTC
D gene: -; J gene: TRBJ1-6; V gene: TRBV19; clone size: once; CDR3 protein: CASSINRSHNSPLHF; CDR3 DNA: TGTGCCAGTAGTATCAACAGATCCCATAATTCACCCCTCCACTTT
D gene: -; J gene: TRBJ2-3; V gene: TRBV10-3; clone size: -; CDR3 protein: CAISESGPDTQYF; CDR3 DNA: TGTGCCATCAGTGAGTCCGGACCAGATACGCAGTATTTT
D gene: TRBD1; J gene: TRBJ1-1; V gene: TRBV5-1; clone size: -; CDR3 protein: CASRDREAFF; CDR3 DNA: TGCGCCAGCAGAGACAGGGAGGCTTTCTTT
D gene: -; J gene: TRBJ1-1; V gene: TRBV30; clone size: -; CDR3 protein: CAWRGNTEAFF; CDR3 DNA: TGTGCCTGGAGGGGAAACACTGAAGCTTTCTTT
D gene: TRBD1; J gene: TRBJ2-1; V gene: TRBV25-1; clone size: -; CDR3 protein: CASSIPGTVFGEQFF; CDR3 DNA: TGTGCCAGCAGCATCCCCGGGACAGTATTCGGTGAGCAGTTCTTC
D gene: TRBD1; J gene: TRBJ2-7; V gene: TRBV7-7; clone size: -; CDR3 protein: CASSLMAGTGPHEQHF; CDR3 DNA: TGTGCCAGCAGCTTAATGGCCGGGACAGGGCCCCACGAGCAGCACTTC
D gene: -; J gene: TRBJ2-7; V gene: TRBV10-3; clone size: -; CDR3 protein: CAISEPPKGNYEQYF; CDR3 DNA: TGTGCCATCAGTGAACCGCCTAAGGGGAACTACGAGCAGTACTTC
D gene: -; J gene: TRBJ2-7; V gene: TRBV5-1; clone size: -; CDR3 protein: CASSILGPWSEQYF; CDR3 DNA: TGCGCCAGCAGCATATTGGGCCCATGGAGCGAGCAGTACTTC
D gene: TRBD2; J gene: TRBJ2-3; V gene: TRBV19; clone size: -; CDR3 protein: CASSTGKIAGETTDTQYF; CDR3 DNA: TGTGCCAGTAGTACCGGAAAGATAGCGGGGGAGACCACAGATACGCAGTATTTT
D gene: TRBD2; J gene: TRBJ2-1; V gene: TRBV7-2; clone size: -; CDR3 protein: CASSPGTSLTNEQFF; CDR3 DNA: TGTGCCAGCAGCCCCGGGACTAGCCTAACCAATGAGCAGTTCTTC
D gene: TRBD2; J gene: TRBJ2-1; V gene: TRBV9; clone size: -; CDR3 protein: CASSDSGGAGDEQFF; CDR3 DNA: TGTGCCAGCAGCGATAGCGGGGGGGCCGGCGATGAGCAGTTCTTC
D gene: TRBD2; J gene: TRBJ2-5; V gene: TRBV10-3; clone size: -; CDR3 protein: CAISDPSGARETQYF; CDR3 DNA: TGTGCCATCAGTGACCCCAGCGGGGCAAGGGAGACCCAGTACTTC
D gene: TRBD1; J gene: TRBJ2-1; V gene: TRBV12-5; clone size: -; CDR3 protein: CASGRDREVWSYNEQFF; CDR3 DNA: TGTGCTAGTGGTAGGGACAGGGAAGTGTGGTCCTACAATGAGCAGTTCTTC
D gene: TRBD1; J gene: TRBJ1-5; V gene: TRBV27; clone size: -; CDR3 protein: CASSSRGFGFDQPQHF; CDR3 DNA: TGTGCCAGCAGTTCCAGGGGGTTTGGGTTCGATCAGCCCCAGCATTTT
D gene: -; J gene: TRBJ1-1; V gene: TRBV5-1; clone size: -; CDR3 protein: CASSFPGGSNTEAFF; CDR3 DNA: TGCGCCAGCAGCTTTCCGGGGGGATCGAACACTGAAGCTTTCTTT
D gene: -; J gene: TRBJ2-7; V gene: TRBV9; clone size: -; CDR3 protein: CASRTGPRYEQYF; CDR3 DNA: TGTGCCAGCAGAACGGGACCACGCTACGAGCAGTACTTC
D gene: -; J gene: TRBJ2-3; V gene: TRBV7-9; clone size: -; CDR3 protein: CASVRDTQYF; CDR3 DNA: TGTGCCAGCGTGAGGGATACGCAGTATTTT
D gene: -; J gene: TRBJ1-2; V gene: TRBV2; clone size: -; CDR3 protein: CASSDPRDSLYGYTF; CDR3 DNA: TGTGCCAGCAGTGACCCGAGAGACAGTCTCTATGGCTACACCTTC
D gene: -; J gene: TRBJ1-4; V gene: TRBV7-2; clone size: -; CDR3 protein: CASSLEGRSFEKLFF; CDR3 DNA: TGTGCCAGCAGCTTAGAGGGCAGATCATTTGAAAAACTGTTTTTT
D gene: -; J gene: TRBJ2-3; V gene: TRBV10-3; clone size: -; CDR3 protein: CAISESIFTDTQYF; CDR3 DNA: TGTGCCATCAGTGAGTCAATCTTCACAGATACGCAGTATTTT
D gene: -; J gene: TRBJ2-7; V gene: TRBV5-5; clone size: -; CDR3 protein: CASSLDGGGSYEQYF; CDR3 DNA: TGTGCCAGCAGCTTGGATGGGGGTGGGTCCTACGAGCAGTACTTC
D gene: TRBD2; J gene: TRBJ2-7; V gene: TRBV5-1; clone size: few; CDR3 protein: CASSFGGGEQYF; CDR3 DNA: TGCGCCAGCAGCTTTGGGGGGGGCGAGCAGTACTTC
D gene: TRBD1; J gene: TRBJ2-3; V gene: TRBV7-9; clone size: -; CDR3 protein: CASSFTTGVVADTQYF; CDR3 DNA: TGTGCCAGCAGCTTCACAACAGGGGTTGTTGCAGATACGCAGTATTTT
D gene: -; J gene: TRBJ1-4; V gene: TRBV29-1; clone size: -; CDR3 protein: CSVPLIGKLFF; CDR3 DNA: TGCAGCGTCCCTCTTATCGGAAAACTGTTTTTT
D gene: -; J gene: TRBJ2-1; V gene: TRBV5-4; clone size: -; CDR3 protein: CASSLRQGDNEQFF; CDR3 DNA: TGTGCCAGCAGCTTGCGGCAGGGTGATAATGAGCAGTTCTTC